The 3 T cell receptor beta chains in this list originate from one sample, sequenced in a study of control samples from healthy donors and cancer patients. Data came from immunoSEQ multiplex PCR; TCRdb stores just in-frame clones and leaves some out. This table has around 17,000 clones, 85% to 90% appearing once. Sequenced sample: PBMCs. The source is a man in his 60s with head and neck cancer.

The table lists this clone with a few counts. The V call is TRBV24-1, the J call TRBJ2-3, with D perhaps matching TRBD2 (5 bases). This CDR3 has 15 residues. Germline V CDR1 and CDR2: KGHDR, SFDVKD. Trimming shortened V by 6 bases and J by 2 bases, and 14 bases separated the two germline ends. CDR3 region: CATSRGWDVTDTQYF. CDR3 nucleotides: TGTGCCACCAGTCGAGGGTGGGATGTCACAGATACGCAGTATTTT.

This clone was seen only a few times. The chain has TRBV19 and TRBJ2-1; 10 positions match TRBD2. With V trimmed by 9 bases and J by 8 bases, 13 bases remained unmatched. Germline assignment: CDR1 LNHDA and CDR2 SQIVND (reference sequence). This CDR3 is built from 15 residues. Here the CDR3 reads CASGPQRGGKDEQFF. The CDR3 nucleotides read TGTGCCAGCGGCCCGCAGCGGGGGGGAAAGGATGAGCAGTTCTTC.

The rearrangement uses TRBV11-2 and TRBJ2-7; D not resolved. V lost 1 base and J 2 bases, leaving 9 bases between the germline ends. Germline V gene sequence: CDR1 SGHAT, CDR2 FQNNGV. There are 14 residues in the CDR3. The CDR3 loop reads CASSLVAAAYEQYF. DNA of the CDR3: TGTGCCAGCAGCTTAGTAGCCGCCGCCTACGAGCAGTACTTC.